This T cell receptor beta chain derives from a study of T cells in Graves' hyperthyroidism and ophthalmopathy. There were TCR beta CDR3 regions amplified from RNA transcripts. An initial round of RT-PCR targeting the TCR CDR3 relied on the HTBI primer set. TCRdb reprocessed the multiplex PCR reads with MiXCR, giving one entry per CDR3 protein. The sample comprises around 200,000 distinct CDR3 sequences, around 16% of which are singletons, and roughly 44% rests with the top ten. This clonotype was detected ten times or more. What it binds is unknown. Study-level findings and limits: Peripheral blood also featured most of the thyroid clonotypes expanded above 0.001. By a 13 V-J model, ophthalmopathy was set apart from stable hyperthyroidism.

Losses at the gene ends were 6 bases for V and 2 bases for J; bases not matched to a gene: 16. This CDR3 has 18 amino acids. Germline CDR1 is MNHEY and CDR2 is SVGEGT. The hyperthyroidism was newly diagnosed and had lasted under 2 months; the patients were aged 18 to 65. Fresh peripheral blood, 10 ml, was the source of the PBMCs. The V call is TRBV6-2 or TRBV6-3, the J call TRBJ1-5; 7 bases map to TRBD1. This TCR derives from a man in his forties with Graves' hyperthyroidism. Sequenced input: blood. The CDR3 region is CASSQFQGTAWGNQPQHF. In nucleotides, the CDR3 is TGTGCCAGCAGCCAATTCCAGGGGACAGCCTGGGGCAATCAGCCCCAGCATTTT.